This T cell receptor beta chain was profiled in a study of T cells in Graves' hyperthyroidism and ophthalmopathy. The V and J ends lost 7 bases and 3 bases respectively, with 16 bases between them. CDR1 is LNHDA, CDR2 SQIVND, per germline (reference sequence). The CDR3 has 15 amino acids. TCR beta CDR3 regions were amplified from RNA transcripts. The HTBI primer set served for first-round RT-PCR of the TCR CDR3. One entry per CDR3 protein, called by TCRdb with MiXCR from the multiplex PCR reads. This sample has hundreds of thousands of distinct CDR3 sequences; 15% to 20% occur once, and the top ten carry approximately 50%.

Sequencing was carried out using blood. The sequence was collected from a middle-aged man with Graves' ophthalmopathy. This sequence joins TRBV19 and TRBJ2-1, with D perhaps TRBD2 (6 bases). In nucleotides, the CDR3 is TGTGCCAGTACTCGTCGGGAAGCGGGCTACAATGAGCAGTTCTTC. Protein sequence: CASTRREAGYNEQFF.